Listed below are T cell receptor beta chains from one sample, sequenced in a study of T cells after yellow fever vaccination. MiXCR, run by TCRdb on the 5' RACE reads, gives a single entry per CDR3 protein. The sample consists of just under 600,000 distinct CDR3 sequences, less than 15% of them appearing once. The sample was PBMCs, taken on the day of the yellow fever booster vaccination. These receptors all come from a man aged 25-45 years who received the YFV17D yellow fever vaccine. The CDR3 runs from the conserved cysteine through the conserved F or W. The D gene is left open where the match is weak. Expanded clones are given a class, and other clones once, few, many or no size at all.

CDR3nt	CDR3aa	d_gene	v_gene	j_gene	abundance
TGCAGTGCTAGAGATACCGGAGGGGCCCGATACAATGAGCAGTTCTTC	CSARDTGGARYNEQFF	NA	TRBV20-1	TRBJ2-1	NA
TGCGCCAGCAGCTTAGACACCCACAATGAGCAGTTCTTC	CASSLDTHNEQFF	NA	TRBV5-1	TRBJ2-1	NA
TGTGCCAGCAGCCAGACAGGGGGCAAGAACGGGGAGCTGTTTTTT	CASSQTGGKNGELFF	TRBD1	TRBV12-3/TRBV12-4	TRBJ2-2	few
TGCAGTGCACTAGGGGGGGCCTACGAGCAGTACTTC	CSALGGAYEQYF	NA	TRBV20-1	TRBJ2-7	NA
TGTGCTAGCCGACAGGGCGGCGATTCACCCCTCCACTTT	CASRQGGDSPLHF	TRBD1	TRBV12-5	TRBJ1-6	few
TGTGCCATCAGTACCGGGGCCATACTGTTTTTT	CAISTGAILFF	NA	TRBV10-3	TRBJ1-4	few
TGTGCCGAGAACAGAGGACGGGAGCAGTACTTC	CAENRGREQYF	NA	TRBV27	TRBJ2-7	NA
TGTGCCAGCAGCTCGGGACTAGCGGGAGAACACGAGCAGTACTTC	CASSSGLAGEHEQYF	TRBD2	TRBV7-2	TRBJ2-7	few
TGTGCCAGCAGCCAAGATAGAGTGAGAAGAGAGACCCAGTACTTC	CASSQDRVRRETQYF	NA	TRBV4-2	TRBJ2-5	once
TGCGCCAGCAGTGTGAGGACAGGGGGTCCGAACACTGAAGCTTTCTTT	CASSVRTGGPNTEAFF	TRBD1	TRBV10-2	TRBJ1-1	NA
TGTGCCAGCAATCCACCGGGAGAGCAAGAGACCCAGTACTTC	CASNPPGEQETQYF	NA	TRBV28	TRBJ2-5	NA
TGTGCCAGCAGCCAAGGAGAGGTTTCGGCGACTAGTCTGTACCCTGAGCAGTTCTTC	CASSQGEVSATSLYPEQFF	NA	TRBV14	TRBJ2-1	NA
TGTGCCACCAGTGGGACTAGCGGCCCGAGCTCCTACAATGAGCAGTTCTTC	CATSGTSGPSSYNEQFF	TRBD2	TRBV24-1	TRBJ2-1	NA
TGTGCCAGCAGTGGGTCAGGTCGGAATCAGCCCCAGCATTTT	CASSGSGRNQPQHF	NA	TRBV2	TRBJ1-5	few
TGCAGCGTTCTAGGGGGCTCCGGTACGCAGTATTTT	CSVLGGSGTQYF	TRBD1	TRBV29-1	TRBJ2-3	few
TGTGCCAGTAGTGGGTATACCAGCTTGAACACTGAAGCTTTCTTT	CASSGYTSLNTEAFF	NA	TRBV19	TRBJ1-1	NA
TGCGCCACCCACCCCGGACACTTAAAACAAGAGACCCAGTACTTC	CATHPGHLKQETQYF	NA	TRBV5-1	TRBJ2-5	few
TGCGCCAGCAGCCACGCTTACTCCGGGCGCGCCAACGAGCAGTACTTC	CASSHAYSGRANEQYF	NA	TRBV4-3	TRBJ2-7	NA
TGTGCCAGCAGCCAAGTAAACAGGATGAACACTGAAGCTTTCTTT	CASSQVNRMNTEAFF	NA	TRBV3-1	TRBJ1-1	NA
TGTGCCACCAGCTTACCGGACACAGCCTACGAGCAGTACTTC	CATSLPDTAYEQYF	NA	TRBV15	TRBJ2-7	NA
TGTGCCAGCAGCCAAGATCTAGGGGGCGAGTACAATGAGCAGTTCTTC	CASSQDLGGEYNEQFF	TRBD1	TRBV3-1	TRBJ2-1	few
TGTGCCAGCAGTTACTCTCAAGGGAGGGAGCTGTTTTTT	CASSYSQGRELFF	NA	TRBV6-2/TRBV6-3	TRBJ2-2	NA
TGCGCCAGCAGCTTTAAGAAGGACTACAATGAGCAGTTCTTC	CASSFKKDYNEQFF	NA	TRBV5-1	TRBJ2-1	NA
TGTGCCAGCAACCAGGGACAGGGAAAGATACAGACCCAGTACTTC	CASNQGQGKIQTQYF	TRBD1	TRBV7-2	TRBJ2-5	many
TGCGCCAGCAGCTTACAGGGTGTCGGGAACACTGAAGCTTTCTTT	CASSLQGVGNTEAFF	NA	TRBV5-1	TRBJ1-1	NA
TGTGCCATCAGTAATTCCGGGACAGGGTTCGAGGGGGAGCAGTACTTC	CAISNSGTGFEGEQYF	TRBD1	TRBV10-3	TRBJ2-7	NA
TGTGCCAGCAGCCAAGACGCCGGGACCGTAACCTACGAGCAGTACTTC	CASSQDAGTVTYEQYF	NA	TRBV5-5	TRBJ2-7	many
TGCAGTCCTTTACTCTGGGGGAATGAGCAGTTCTTC	CSPLLWGNEQFF	NA	TRBV20-1	TRBJ2-1	few
TGTGCCAGCAGCCCTAGCGGACCATACACAGATACGCAGTATTTT	CASSPSGPYTDTQYF	TRBD2	TRBV7-2	TRBJ2-3	few
TGTGCCATCAGTGAGTCGGGCGGGAGCGGCCTAAATGAGCAGTTCTTC	CAISESGGSGLNEQFF	TRBD2	TRBV10-3	TRBJ2-1	few
TGTGCCAGCAGAGTGACAGGGATTAACACTGAAGCTTTCTTT	CASRVTGINTEAFF	TRBD1	TRBV13	TRBJ1-1	NA
TGTGCCAGCAGCTTAGTTTCCAGGGTTGACACTGAAGCTTTCTTT	CASSLVSRVDTEAFF	NA	TRBV7-2	TRBJ1-1	NA
TGTGCCAGCAGCTTTCAAGATGATACGCAGTATTTT	CASSFQDDTQYF	NA	TRBV7-2	TRBJ2-3	NA
TGCAGTGCTGGGCTAGCGGGCAGCTACGAGCAGTACTTC	CSAGLAGSYEQYF	TRBD2	TRBV20-1	TRBJ2-7	NA
TGTGCCAGCAGCCAACCGGGACTACCTGACGAGCAGTACTTC	CASSQPGLPDEQYF	TRBD2	TRBV3-1	TRBJ2-7	NA
TGTGCCAGCAGTTTATTTCCAGGGGTAGTTAGAGGCGAGCAGTTCTTC	CASSLFPGVVRGEQFF	NA	TRBV12-3/TRBV12-4	TRBJ2-1	few
TGCGCCAGCAGCCCGGAGGCAGAGACCCAGTACTTC	CASSPEAETQYF	NA	TRBV5-1	TRBJ2-5	few
TGTGCCAGCAGCTTAACCGGTAGCGGGCCTATCCAAGAGACCCAGTACTTC	CASSLTGSGPIQETQYF	TRBD2	TRBV7-8	TRBJ2-5	few
TGTGCCATCAGTGAGTCCCCGACTAGCGGGAGTCGCAATGAGCAGTTCTTC	CAISESPTSGSRNEQFF	TRBD2	TRBV10-3	TRBJ2-1	NA
TGCGCCAGCAGCCTCGGTGGGATTAGCGGGAACCAAGAGACCCAGTACTTC	CASSLGGISGNQETQYF	TRBD2	TRBV5-1	TRBJ2-5	NA
TGTGCCAGCAGCCACTACAGGGTCTATAGCAATCAGCCCCAGCATTTT	CASSHYRVYSNQPQHF	NA	TRBV11-2	TRBJ1-5	NA
TGTGCCATCAGTGAGCCGGGAGGCAAAGATTACGATACGCAGTATTTT	CAISEPGGKDYDTQYF	TRBD2	TRBV10-3	TRBJ2-3	many
TGTGCCAGCAGTGTGCAGGGAATAGGAAACACCATATATTTT	CASSVQGIGNTIYF	NA	TRBV2	TRBJ1-3	NA
TGTGCCAGCAGCCACCGACTAGCGGGAGAACCCTACAATGAGCAGTTCTTC	CASSHRLAGEPYNEQFF	TRBD2	TRBV9	TRBJ2-1	NA
TGCGCCAGCAGCTGGACAGGGCAGGACAATGAGCAGTTCTTC	CASSWTGQDNEQFF	TRBD1	TRBV5-1	TRBJ2-1	NA
TGTGCCAGCTTTGGAGGGACAGGATTCATGAACACTGAAGCTTTCTTT	CASFGGTGFMNTEAFF	TRBD1	TRBV7-8	TRBJ1-1	NA
TGCGCCAGCAGTTACGGGACTAGCGCTTACAATGAGCAGTTCTTC	CASSYGTSAYNEQFF	TRBD2	TRBV5-1	TRBJ2-1	few
TGCGCCAGCAGCTTGGCTGGGCGGGAGATGGATACGCAGTATTTT	CASSLAGREMDTQYF	TRBD2	TRBV5-1	TRBJ2-3	NA
TGTGCCAGTAGTACCAACCCGGGCCGGAGGGGCGAGCAGTACTTC	CASSTNPGRRGEQYF	NA	TRBV19	TRBJ2-7	few
TGTGCCAGTAGTCCCGGCGACAGGGTAGGCAATCAGCCCCAGCATTTT	CASSPGDRVGNQPQHF	TRBD1	TRBV19	TRBJ1-5	NA
TGTGCCAGCAGCCTAGCGGGATGGGTAGATACGCAGTATTTT	CASSLAGWVDTQYF	TRBD2	TRBV7-2	TRBJ2-3	many
TGCAGCGTTGTTTCGGCGTCCTACGAGCAGTACTTC	CSVVSASYEQYF	NA	TRBV29-1	TRBJ2-7	NA
TGTGCCAGCAGCCGTAGCGGTTTGGACACCGGGGAGCTGTTTTTT	CASSRSGLDTGELFF	NA	TRBV14	TRBJ2-2	few